This T cell receptor (beta chain) was recorded in a study of shared clonotypes between healthy human individuals. Profiling relied on immunoSEQ multiplex PCR, and the TCRdb table lists in-frame clones only, not all of them. Seen here are roughly 2,300,000 clones, 80% to 95% observed once, and the top ten hold around 0.38%. Points on this clone: Its target is not known.

The V gene lost 1 base and the J gene lost 0 bases, with 5 bases spanning the gap. Looked up from germline, CDR1 is SGHDT and CDR2 is YYEEEE. This CDR3 region has 14 residues. Whole-study findings and limits: Sampling covered nothing but blood. Tissue TCR repertoires likely differ from those found in blood.

The sample consisted of naive CD4+ T cells from PBMCs. Subset: CD45RA+ positively selected. This chain uses TRBV5-6 with TRBJ1-3; D unresolved. The TCR comes from a man aged 18 to 29 in good health. Some clones in this sample may be carry-over from other donors' samples. The CDR3 protein is CASSLWNSGNTIYF. CDR3 nucleotides: TGTGCCAGCAGCTTGTGGAACTCTGGAAACACCATATATTTT.